The 15 T cell receptor beta chains presented below share a single source sample, sequenced in a study of T cell changes during pregnancy in multiple sclerosis. Clones were sequenced by immunoSEQ multiplex PCR, and TCRdb holds only the in-frame ones, with some missing. Among about 34,000 clones listed, roughly 90% were seen once. The sequences come from CD8+ T cells from peripheral blood mononuclear cells, collected in the third trimester of pregnancy. Every receptor here comes from a female donor with multiple sclerosis, enrolled in a pregnancy study.

This chain joins TRBV6-5 and TRBJ2-7; the D gene is possibly TRBD2 (6 bases). CDR1 MNHEY and CDR2 SVGAGI come from the germline V gene. This CDR3 is 15 amino acids long. The ends were cut back, 3 bases at V and 3 bases at J, with 15 bases in the middle. The CDR3 coding sequence is TGTGCCAGCAGTTATGGCGCGGGGCCCCACTACGAGCAGTACTTC. This encodes CASSYGAGPHYEQYF.

The CDR3 DNA follows: TGCGCCAGCAGCTTGAACCGGGGGGGCCAGGATACGCAGTATTTT. This codes for CASSLNRGGQDTQYF. The genes are TRBV5-1 and TRBJ2-3, with 8 bases lining up with TRBD2. This CDR3 region has 15 residues. Germline trimming cut 1 base from V and 6 bases from J; bases unmatched to any gene: 7. Germline-derived CDR1 and CDR2 are SGHRS and YFSETQ. Looking up the rest from reference TRBV5-1 and TRBJ2-3 gives the full variable domain: KAGVTQTPRYLIKTRGQQVTLSCSPISGHRSVSWYQQTPGQGLQFLFEYFSETQRNKGNFPGRFSGRQFSNSRSEMNVSTLELGDSALYLCASSLNRGGQDTQYFGPGTRLTVL.

J is TRBJ1-1 and V is TRBV19, with a possible D match to TRBD1 (5 bases). The CDR3 has 12 amino acids. Germline CDR1 LNHDA, CDR2 SQIVND (reference sequence). V gave up 7 bases and J gave up 1 base, with 7 bases separating them. CDR3 in DNA: TGTGCCAGTACTCAGGGGAACACTGAAGCTTTCTTT. It codes for CASTQGNTEAFF. The whole variable domain, filled in from reference TRBV19 and TRBJ1-1, reads DGGITQSPKYLFRKEGQNVTLSCEQNLNHDAMYWYRQDPGQGLRLIYYSQIVNDFQKGDIAEGYSVSREKKESFPLTVTSAQKNPTAFYLCASTQGNTEAFFGQGTRLTVV.

This chain uses TRBV27 with TRBJ2-3; 7 bases match TRBD1. The CDR3 spans 13 residues. V shed 5 bases and J 10 bases; nucleotides not matched to a gene: 9. Germline-derived CDR1 and CDR2 are MNHEY and SMNVEV (reference sequence). The CDR3: CASSAGTEYPQYF. The CDR3 DNA is TGTGCCAGCAGTGCCGGGACAGAGTATCCGCAGTATTTT.

This rearrangement joins TRBV27 to TRBJ2-7; 11 nucleotides agree with TRBD1. The junction had 8 bases not matched to a gene; V was cut back by 5 bases and J by 2 bases. Looked up from germline, CDR1 is MNHEY and CDR2 is SMNVEV (reference sequence). This CDR3 has 16 residues. This CDR3 is CASSPPGTGGPYEQYF. As DNA, the CDR3 is TGTGCCAGCAGTCCACCCGGGACAGGGGGGCCCTACGAGCAGTACTTC.

The chain combines TRBV7-6 with TRBJ2-2; 8 positions match TRBD1. The germline V gene encodes CDR1 SGHVS and CDR2 FNYEAQ. Losses at the gene ends were 4 bases for V and 9 bases for J; bases not matched to a gene: 7. The length of the CDR3 is 14 residues. CDR3 in DNA: TGTGCCAGCAGCTCCACAGGGGGTGTCCGGGAGCTGTTTTTT. Translated: CASSSTGGVRELFF.

The V call is TRBV9, the J call TRBJ2-2; 12 bases agree with TRBD1. This CDR3 has 15 residues. J lost 7 bases, V lost 4 bases, and 5 bases had no gene match. Germline V CDR1 and CDR2: SGDLS, YYNGEE. CDR3 region: CASSFGTGGGGELFF. CDR3 in DNA: TGTGCCAGCAGCTTCGGGACAGGGGGCGGCGGGGAGCTGTTTTTT.

V usage is TRBV6-5 and J usage is TRBJ2-1; no reliable D call. From germline, CDR1 is MNHEY and CDR2 SVGAGI. There are 12 residues in the CDR3. V shed 5 bases and J shed 7 bases, with 9 bases lying between them. The CDR3 loop reads CASSTVANEQFF. The CDR3 DNA reads TGTGCCAGCAGTACAGTTGCAAATGAGCAGTTCTTC.

This chain connects TRBV6-5 to TRBJ2-3, with 8 positions matching TRBD2. The germline V gene encodes CDR1 MNHEY and CDR2 SVGAGI. The V segment lost 0 bases and the J segment 2 bases; nucleotides outside the gene matches: 4. This CDR3 spans 16 amino acids. The chain's CDR3 is CASSYSTGLATDTQYF. CDR3 DNA: TGTGCCAGCAGTTACTCGACAGGACTAGCCACAGATACGCAGTATTTT.

This chain joins TRBV29-1 and TRBJ2-7, with D perhaps TRBD2 (6 bases). Trimming took off 2 bases at V and 3 bases at J, with 11 bases between the two ends. The CDR3 loop spans 13 amino acids. The germline V gene has CDR1 SQVTM and CDR2 ANQGSEA. The CDR3 DNA reads as TGCAGCGTTGAATATCCGGGGGACTACGAGCAGTACTTC. This gives the protein CSVEYPGDYEQYF.

A few counts support this clone. This chain joins TRBV9 and TRBJ1-1; 7 bases agree with TRBD1. This CDR3 comprises 14 residues. CDR1 is SGDLS and CDR2 is YYNGEE in the germline V gene. V was pared by 3 bases and J by 3 bases, with 5 bases of the junction left unmatched. The CDR3 here is CASSDGQDHTEAFF. As DNA, the CDR3 is TGTGCCAGCAGCGACGGACAGGATCACACTGAAGCTTTCTTT. The full variable domain, with the rest looked up from reference TRBV9 and TRBJ1-1, is DSGVTQTPKHLITATGQRVTLRCSPRSGDLSVYWYQQSLDQGLQFLIQYYNGEERAKGNILERFSAQQFPDLHSELNLSSLELGDSALYFCASSDGQDHTEAFFGQGTRLTVV.

As for this clone: One junction end does not reproduce the germline sequence, and a read error may be involved. The chain is built from TRBV5-6 and TRBJ1-2, with D maybe TRBD1 (5 bases). The CDR3 runs to 14 residues. Germline lookup yields CDR1 SGHDT and CDR2 YYEEEE. The CDR3, as DNA: TGTGCCAGCAGTTTGGGGGACTTTAACTATGGCTACACCTTC. Translating gives CASSLGDFNYGYTF.

The J gene is TRBJ1-6, the V gene TRBV19, with a tentative D call TRBD1 (6 bases). CDR1 and CDR2 (germline): LNHDA, SQIVND (reference sequence). There are 16 residues in the CDR3. Trimming cost V 6 bases and J 0 bases, with 12 bases left between them. CDR3 region: CASSRDRSSYNSPLHF. The CDR3 DNA reads as TGTGCCAGTAGCCGCGACAGGAGCTCCTATAATTCACCCCTCCACTTT.

The CDR3 coding sequence is TGCGCCAGCAGCCAAGATAACTGGTTCTACGAGCAGTACTTC. It codes for CASSQDNWFYEQYF. The gene calls are TRBV4-1 and TRBJ2-7; D remains ambiguous. In germline, CDR1 is MGHRA, CDR2 YSYEKL. The CDR3 sequence is 14 residues long. Between the trimmed V and J ends, which lost 0 bases and 3 bases, there was a span of 9 bases.

This clone is a singleton in its sample. The chain recombines TRBV5-4 with TRBJ1-2; 7 nucleotides line up with TRBD1. In germline, CDR1 is SGHNT, CDR2 YYREEE (reference sequence). The length of the CDR3 is 12 residues. The V and J ends lost 2 bases and 13 bases, in that order; junction bases with no gene match: 8. CDR3 loop: CASSFRQGASTF. The CDR3 DNA sequence: TGTGCCAGCAGCTTTCGACAGGGTGCCTCCACCTTC.